The 2 T cell receptor beta chains in this list originate from one sample, sequenced in a study of T cell responses to AZD1222 COVID-19 vaccine. The table came from immunoSEQ multiplex PCR; TCRdb's copy has only in-frame clones and leaves some out. The sample contains 40,000 to 65,000 clones, approximately 84% of which appear only once. The specimen comprised peripheral blood, sampled on day 0 of AZD1222 vaccination. All receptors derive from an adult in good health.

This clone was counted only a few times. The J gene is TRBJ2-1, the V gene TRBV6-2 or TRBV6-3; 12 nucleotides align to TRBD2. The J segment lost 3 bases and the V segment lost 6 bases, leaving 9 bases of the junction unmatched. Germline V CDR1 and CDR2: MNHEY, SVGEGT. The CDR3 is 17 residues long. The CDR3 bases are TGTGCCAGCAGCTTTCGGACTAGCGGGACACTCTACAATGAGCAGTTCTTC. Translation: CASSFRTSGTLYNEQFF.

V and J are TRBV6-5 and TRBJ1-2, with D unclear. This CDR3 contains 14 residues. V lost 0 bases and J lost 7, with 12 bases in between. Germline values: CDR1 MNHEY, CDR2 SVGAGI. CDR3 in DNA: TGTGCCAGCAGTTACTCTACGACCTCCCGTGGCTACACCTTC. Amino acid sequence: CASSYSTTSRGYTF.